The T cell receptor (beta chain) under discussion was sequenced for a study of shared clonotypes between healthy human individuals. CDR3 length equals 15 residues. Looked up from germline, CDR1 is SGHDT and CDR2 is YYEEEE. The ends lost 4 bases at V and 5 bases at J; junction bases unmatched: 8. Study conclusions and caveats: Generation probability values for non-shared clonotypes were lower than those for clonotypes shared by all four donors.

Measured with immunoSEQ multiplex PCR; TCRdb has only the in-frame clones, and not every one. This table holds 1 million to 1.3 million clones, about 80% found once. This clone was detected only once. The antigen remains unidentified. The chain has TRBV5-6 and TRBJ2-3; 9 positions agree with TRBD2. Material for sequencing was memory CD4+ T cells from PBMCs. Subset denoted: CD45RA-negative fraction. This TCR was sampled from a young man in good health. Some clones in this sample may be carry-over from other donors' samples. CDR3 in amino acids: CASSKGLALVDTQYF. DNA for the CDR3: TGTGCCAGCAGCAAAGGACTAGCGTTGGTAGATACGCAGTATTTT.